In this sample, the clone carrying this T cell receptor beta chain turned up once. Its antigen is still unknown. This record belongs to a study of blood T cells in healthy people across ages. This CDR3 comprises 16 residues. J was trimmed by 2 bases and V by 4 bases; bases with no gene match: 8. CDR1 is SGHAT, CDR2 FQNNGV, per germline. A sample-barcoded 5' primer and a J-beta primer mix were used in a second PCR of about 7 to 12 cycles. MiXCR, applied by TCRdb to the 5' RACE reads, yields one record per CDR3 protein. The table records around 690,000 distinct CDR3 sequences, roughly 58% of them present only once. Isolation of PBMCs gave at least 6.5 million cells per sample. Study conclusions and caveats: With naive T cell percentage, TCR beta diversity showed a strong correlation. Diversity figures derived from one million T cells were judged to underestimate the true value.

The source is a man between 60 and 75 years old in good health. The gene calls are TRBV11-2 and TRBJ2-7; 10 positions match TRBD2. What was sequenced was blood. The CDR3 protein is CASSSITSGITYEQYF. DNA for the CDR3: TGTGCCAGCAGCTCGATAACTAGCGGGATTACCTACGAGCAGTACTTC.